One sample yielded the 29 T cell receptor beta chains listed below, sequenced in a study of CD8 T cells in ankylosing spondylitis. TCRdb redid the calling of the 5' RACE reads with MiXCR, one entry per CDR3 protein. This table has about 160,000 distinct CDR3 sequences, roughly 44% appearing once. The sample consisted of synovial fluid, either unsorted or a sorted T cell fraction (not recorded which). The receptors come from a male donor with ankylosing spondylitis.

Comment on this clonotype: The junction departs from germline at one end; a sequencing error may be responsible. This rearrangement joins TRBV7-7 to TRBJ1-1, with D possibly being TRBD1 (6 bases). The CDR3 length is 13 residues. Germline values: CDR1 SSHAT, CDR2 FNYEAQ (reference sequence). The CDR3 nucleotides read TGTGCTAGCAGCAGACAGGTGAACACTGAAGCTTTCTTT. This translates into CASSRQVNTEAFF. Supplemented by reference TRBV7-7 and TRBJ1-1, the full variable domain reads GAGVSQSPRYKVTKRGQDVTLRCDPISSHATLYWYQQALGQGPEFLTYFNYEAQPDKSGLPSDRFSAERPEGSISTLTIQRTEQRDSAMYRCASSRQVNTEAFFGQGTRLTVV.

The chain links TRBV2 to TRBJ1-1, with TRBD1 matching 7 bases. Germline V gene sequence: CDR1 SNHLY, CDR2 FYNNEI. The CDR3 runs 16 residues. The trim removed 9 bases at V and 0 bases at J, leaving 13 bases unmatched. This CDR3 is CARALGQFLMNTEAFF. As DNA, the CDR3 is TGTGCCAGGGCGTTGGGACAGTTCCTTATGAACACTGAAGCTTTCTTT.

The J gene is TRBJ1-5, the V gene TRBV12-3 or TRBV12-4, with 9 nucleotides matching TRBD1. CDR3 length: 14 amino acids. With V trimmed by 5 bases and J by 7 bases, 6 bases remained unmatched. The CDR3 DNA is TGTGCCAGCAGTCCACAGGGGGCAATACAGCCCCAGCATTTT. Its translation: CASSPQGAIQPQHF.

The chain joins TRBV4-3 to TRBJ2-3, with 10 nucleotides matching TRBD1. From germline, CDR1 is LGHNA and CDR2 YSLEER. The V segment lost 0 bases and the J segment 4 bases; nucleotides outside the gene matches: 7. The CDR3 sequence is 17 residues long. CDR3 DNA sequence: TGCGCCAGCAGCCAAGATGACAGGGGGCATATTGCAGATACGCAGTATTTT. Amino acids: CASSQDDRGHIADTQYF.

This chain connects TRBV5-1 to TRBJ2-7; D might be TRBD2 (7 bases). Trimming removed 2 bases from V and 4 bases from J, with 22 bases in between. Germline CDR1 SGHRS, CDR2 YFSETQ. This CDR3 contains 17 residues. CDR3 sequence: CASSFSPTGHGGYEQYF. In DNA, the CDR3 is TGCGCCAGCAGCTTCTCACCCACGGGACACGGGGGGTACGAGCAGTACTTC.

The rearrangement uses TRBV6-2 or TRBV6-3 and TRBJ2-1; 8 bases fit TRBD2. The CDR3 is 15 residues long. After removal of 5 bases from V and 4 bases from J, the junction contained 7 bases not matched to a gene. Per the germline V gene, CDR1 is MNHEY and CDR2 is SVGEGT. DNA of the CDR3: TGTGCCAGCAGTCGGGCGGGAGGAATTTACAATGAGCAGTTCTTC. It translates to CASSRAGGIYNEQFF.

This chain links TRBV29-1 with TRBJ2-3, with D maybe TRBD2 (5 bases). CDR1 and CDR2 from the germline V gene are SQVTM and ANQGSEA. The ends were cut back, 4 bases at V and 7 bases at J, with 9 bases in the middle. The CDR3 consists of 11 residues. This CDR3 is CSVAERHTQYF. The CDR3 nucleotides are TGCAGCGTTGCAGAGCGGCATACGCAGTATTTT.

CDR3: CASSLKLTGELFF. The DNA for the CDR3 is TGTGCCAGCAGTTTAAAACTAACCGGGGAGCTGTTTTTT. The chain links TRBV28 to TRBJ2-2; D unresolved. Deletions cut 2 bases from V and 5 bases from J, with 6 bases between. Germline CDR1 reads MDHEN; CDR2 reads SYDVKM. The CDR3 is 13 residues long.

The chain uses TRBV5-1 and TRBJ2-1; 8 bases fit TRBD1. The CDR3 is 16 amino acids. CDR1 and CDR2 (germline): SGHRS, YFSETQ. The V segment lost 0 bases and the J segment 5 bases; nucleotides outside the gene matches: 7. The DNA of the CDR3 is TGCGCCAGCAGCTTGGTCTGGACAGGGCTAAACAATGAGCAGTTCTTC. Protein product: CASSLVWTGLNNEQFF.

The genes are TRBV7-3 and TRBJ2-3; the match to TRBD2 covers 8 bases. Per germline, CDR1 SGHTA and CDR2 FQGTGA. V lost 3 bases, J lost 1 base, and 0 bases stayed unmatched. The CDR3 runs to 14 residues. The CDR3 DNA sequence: TGTGCCAGCAGCTTGCGGGGGGGCACAGATACGCAGTATTTT. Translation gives CASSLRGGTDTQYF.

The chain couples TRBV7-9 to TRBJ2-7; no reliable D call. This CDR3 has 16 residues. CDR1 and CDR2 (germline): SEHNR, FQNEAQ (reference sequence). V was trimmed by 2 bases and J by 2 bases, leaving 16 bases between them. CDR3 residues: CASSLRVVGKPYEQYF. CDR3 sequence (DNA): TGTGCCAGCAGCTTAAGAGTGGTGGGGAAACCCTACGAGCAGTACTTC.

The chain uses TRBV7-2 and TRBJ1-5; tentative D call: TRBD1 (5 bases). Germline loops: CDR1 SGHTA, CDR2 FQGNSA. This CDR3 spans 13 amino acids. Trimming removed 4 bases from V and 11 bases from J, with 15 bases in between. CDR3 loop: CASSWGWAGTQHF. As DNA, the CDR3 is TGTGCCAGCAGCTGGGGCTGGGCTGGTACCCAGCATTTT.

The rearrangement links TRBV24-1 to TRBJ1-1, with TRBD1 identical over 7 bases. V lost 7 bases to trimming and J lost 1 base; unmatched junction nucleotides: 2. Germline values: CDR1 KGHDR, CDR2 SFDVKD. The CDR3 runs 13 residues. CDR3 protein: CATRDRWNTEAFF. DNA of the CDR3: TGTGCCACCAGGGACAGGTGGAACACTGAAGCTTTCTTT.

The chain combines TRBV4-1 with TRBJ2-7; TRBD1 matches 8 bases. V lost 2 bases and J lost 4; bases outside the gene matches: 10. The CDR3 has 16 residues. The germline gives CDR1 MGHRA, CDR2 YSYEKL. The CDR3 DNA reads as TGCGCCAGCAGCCAACACGGCAGGGGGCTAGGTTACGAGCAGTACTTC. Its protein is CASSQHGRGLGYEQYF.

The CDR3 bases are TGCGCCAGCAGCTCCTCCTGGACAGGAGGTGTGGGGAACACCATATATTTT. As protein: CASSSSWTGGVGNTIYF. The V gene is TRBV5-1, the J gene TRBJ1-3; TRBD1 agrees at 7 bases. From germline, CDR1 is SGHRS and CDR2 YFSETQ. The CDR3 contains 17 residues. Trimming cost V 3 bases and J 7 bases; bases outside gene matches: 16.

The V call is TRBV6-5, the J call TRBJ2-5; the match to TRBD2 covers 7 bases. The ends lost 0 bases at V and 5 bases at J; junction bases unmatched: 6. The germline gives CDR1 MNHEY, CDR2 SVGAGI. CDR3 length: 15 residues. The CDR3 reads CASSYSSLGGETQYF. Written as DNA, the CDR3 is TGTGCCAGCAGTTACTCGAGCCTGGGGGGGGAGACCCAGTACTTC.

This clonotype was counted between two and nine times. The CDR3 DNA is TGTGCCAGCAGCCAATTAGGGGGCAGGCCCCCATGGATGGACACCATATATTTT. It encodes CASSQLGGRPPWMDTIYF. The chain has TRBV11-1 and TRBJ1-3; TRBD1 matches at 7 bases. The CDR3 runs to 18 residues. Germline values: CDR1 SGHAT, CDR2 FQDESV (reference sequence). The V segment lost 5 bases and the J segment 8 bases; nucleotides outside the gene matches: 21.

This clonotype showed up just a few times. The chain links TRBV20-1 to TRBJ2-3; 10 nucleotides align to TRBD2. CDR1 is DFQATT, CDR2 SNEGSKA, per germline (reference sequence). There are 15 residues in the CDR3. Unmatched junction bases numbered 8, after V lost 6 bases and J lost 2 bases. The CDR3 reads CSAHSLAGFTDTQYF. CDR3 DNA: TGCAGTGCCCACTCACTAGCGGGATTCACAGATACGCAGTATTTT.

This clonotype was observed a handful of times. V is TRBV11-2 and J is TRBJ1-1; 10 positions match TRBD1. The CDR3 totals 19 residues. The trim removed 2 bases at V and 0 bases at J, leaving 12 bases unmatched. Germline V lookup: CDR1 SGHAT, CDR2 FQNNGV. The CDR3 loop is CASSLWPPTGGGMNTEAFF. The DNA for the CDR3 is TGTGCCAGCAGCTTATGGCCCCCGACAGGGGGCGGAATGAACACTGAAGCTTTCTTT.

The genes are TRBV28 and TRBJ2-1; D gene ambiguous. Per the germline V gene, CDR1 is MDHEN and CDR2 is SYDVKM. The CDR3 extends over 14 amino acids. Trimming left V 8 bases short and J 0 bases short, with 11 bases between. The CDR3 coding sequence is TGTGCCAGCGCCTCGGGTAACTCCTACAATGAGCAGTTCTTC. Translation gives CASASGNSYNEQFF. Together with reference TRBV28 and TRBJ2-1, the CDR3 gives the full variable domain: DVKVTQSSRYLVKRTGEKVFLECVQDMDHENMFWYRQDPGLGLRLIYFSYDVKMKEKGDIPEGYSVSREKKERFSLILESASTNQTSMYLCASASGNSYNEQFFGPGTRLTVL.

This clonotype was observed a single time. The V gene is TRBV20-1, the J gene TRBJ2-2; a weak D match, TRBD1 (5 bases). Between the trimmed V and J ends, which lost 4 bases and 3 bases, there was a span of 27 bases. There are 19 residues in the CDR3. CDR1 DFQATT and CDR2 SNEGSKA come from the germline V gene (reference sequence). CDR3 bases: TGCAGTGCTATCGGCAGTAAGACAGATTTAGACAGATACACCGGGGAGCTGTTTTTT. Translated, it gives CSAIGSKTDLDRYTGELFF.

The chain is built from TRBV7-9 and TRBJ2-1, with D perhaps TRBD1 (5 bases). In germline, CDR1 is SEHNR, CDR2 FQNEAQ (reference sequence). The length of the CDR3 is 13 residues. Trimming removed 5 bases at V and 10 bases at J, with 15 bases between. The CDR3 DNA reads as TGTGCCAGCAGCCCCAGACAGAGCCCAGAGCAGTTCTTC. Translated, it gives CASSPRQSPEQFF. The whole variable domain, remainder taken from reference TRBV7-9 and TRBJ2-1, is DTGVSQNPRHKITKRGQNVTFRCDPISEHNRLYWYRQTLGQGPEFLTYFQNEAQLEKSRLLSDRFSAERPKGSFSTLEIQRTEQGDSAMYLCASSPRQSPEQFFGPGTRLTVL.

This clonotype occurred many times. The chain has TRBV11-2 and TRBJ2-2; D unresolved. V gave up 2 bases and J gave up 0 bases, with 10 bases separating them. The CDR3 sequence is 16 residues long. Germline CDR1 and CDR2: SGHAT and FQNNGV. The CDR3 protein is CASSLFPDANTGELFF. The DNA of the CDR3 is TGTGCCAGCAGCTTATTTCCAGACGCGAACACCGGGGAGCTGTTTTTT.

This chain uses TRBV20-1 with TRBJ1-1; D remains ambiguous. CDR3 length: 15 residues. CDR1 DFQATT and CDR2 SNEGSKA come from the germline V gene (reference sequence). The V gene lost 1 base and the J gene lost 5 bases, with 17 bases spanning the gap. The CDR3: CSARAAPVLPTEAFF. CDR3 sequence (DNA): TGCAGTGCTAGAGCAGCCCCGGTCCTGCCAACTGAAGCTTTCTTT.

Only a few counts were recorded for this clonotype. The CDR3 protein is CAISESGTGRYEQYF. DNA of the CDR3: TGTGCCATCAGTGAGTCCGGGACAGGTCGGTACGAGCAGTACTTC. The rearrangement joins TRBV10-3 to TRBJ2-7, with TRBD1 matching over 8 bases. V was pared by 0 bases and J by 4 bases, with 5 bases of the junction left unmatched. The CDR3 spans 15 residues. Looked up from germline, CDR1 is ENHRY and CDR2 is SYGVKD.

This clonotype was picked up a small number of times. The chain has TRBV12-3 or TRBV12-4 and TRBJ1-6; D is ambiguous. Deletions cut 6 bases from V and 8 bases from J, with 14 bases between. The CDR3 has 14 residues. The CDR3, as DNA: TGTGCCAGCAGCCAACGTGGGTTTGATTCACCCCTCCACTTT. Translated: CASSQRGFDSPLHF.

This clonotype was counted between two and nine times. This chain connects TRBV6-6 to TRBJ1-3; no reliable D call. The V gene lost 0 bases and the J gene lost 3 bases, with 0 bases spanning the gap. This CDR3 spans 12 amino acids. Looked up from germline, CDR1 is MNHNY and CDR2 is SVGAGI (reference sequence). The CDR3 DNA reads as TGTGCCAGCAGTTACTCTGGAAACACCATATATTTT. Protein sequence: CASSYSGNTIYF.

CDR3 protein: CASSLIQYRGTEAFF. CDR3 sequence (DNA): TGTGCCAGCAGTTTAATTCAATACCGAGGGACTGAAGCTTTCTTT. V and J are TRBV28 and TRBJ1-1; D gene uncertain. Germline V lookup: CDR1 MDHEN, CDR2 SYDVKM. This CDR3 region has 15 residues. V was pared by 2 bases and J by 5 bases, with 15 bases between.

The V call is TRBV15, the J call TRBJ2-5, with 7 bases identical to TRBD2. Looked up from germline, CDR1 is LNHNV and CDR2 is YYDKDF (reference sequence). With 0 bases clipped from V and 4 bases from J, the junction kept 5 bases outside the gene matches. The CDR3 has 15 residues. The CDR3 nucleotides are TGTGCCACCAGCAGAGAGGGAGGGTGGGGAGAGACCCAGTACTTC. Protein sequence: CATSREGGWGETQYF.